Sequencing of this T cell receptor (beta chain) was carried out in a study of blood T cell repertoires in COVID-19. Per the original methods: Amplified reference gene primers provided the basis for estimating nucleated cell counts. Sequencing was performed with immunoSEQ multiplex PCR; in TCRdb, only in-frame clones are kept and a portion is missing. Clone size and the V and J calls come from that table; the DNA yielded D and trimming. The sample shows more than 70,000 clones, roughly 90% of them seen only once. CDR1 and CDR2 (germline): KGHSH, LQKENI. The CDR3 contains 13 residues. Deletions cut 0 bases from V and 5 bases from J, with 7 bases between.

The sequencing input was peripheral blood. This TCR came from a woman aged 80 or over with acute or convalescent COVID-19. The chain has TRBV18 and TRBJ2-5; D not certain. CDR3 bases: TGTGCCAGCTCACCACCTATGTCCGAGACCCAGTACTTC. Residues: CASSPPMSETQYF.